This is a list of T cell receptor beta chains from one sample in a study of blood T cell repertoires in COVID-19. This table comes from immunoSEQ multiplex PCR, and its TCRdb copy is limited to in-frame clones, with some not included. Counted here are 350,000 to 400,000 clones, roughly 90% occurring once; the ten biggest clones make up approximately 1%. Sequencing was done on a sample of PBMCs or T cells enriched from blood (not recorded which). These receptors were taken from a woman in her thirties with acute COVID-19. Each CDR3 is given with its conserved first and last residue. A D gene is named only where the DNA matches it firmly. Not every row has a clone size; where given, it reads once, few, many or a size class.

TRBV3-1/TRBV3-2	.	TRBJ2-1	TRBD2	TGTGCCAGCAGCCCGGGGGGCAATGAGCAGTTCTTC	CASSPGGNEQFF
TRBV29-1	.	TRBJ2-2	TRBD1	TGCAGCGCAGAAGTAGGGGGCACCAGGGAGCTGTTTTTT	CSAEVGGTRELFF
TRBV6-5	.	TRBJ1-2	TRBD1	TGTGCCAGCAGAACGACAGGGGACCCGTCCTATGGCTACACCTTC	CASRTTGDPSYGYTF
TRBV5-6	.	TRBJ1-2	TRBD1	TGTGCCAGCAGCCGGAGAGAGACAGGGGGCGTTGATGGCTACACCTTC	CASSRRETGGVDGYTF
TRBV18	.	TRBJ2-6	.	TGTGCCAGCTCATCGGCCGCATCGGGCTCTGGGGCCAACGTCCTGACTTTC	CASSSAASGSGANVLTF
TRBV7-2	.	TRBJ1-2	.	TGTGCCAGCAGCTTAAGAGGGGGTCGTGGGATAAACTATGGCTACACCTTC	CASSLRGGRGINYGYTF
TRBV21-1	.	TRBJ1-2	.	TGTGCCAGCAGCAACCGACAGGGACGCTATGGCTACACCTTC	CASSNRQGRYGYTF
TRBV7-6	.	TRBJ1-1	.	TGTGCCAGCAGCACTATACCGACAGTACTAAACACTGAAGCTTTCTTT	CASSTIPTVLNTEAFF
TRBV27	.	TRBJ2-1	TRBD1	TGTGCCAGCAGTTTTAATATCGGGACAGACAATGAGCAGTTCTTC	CASSFNIGTDNEQFF
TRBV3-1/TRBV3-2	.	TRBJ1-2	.	TGTGCCAGCAGCTCCCGGGGTTACTATGGCTACACCTTC	CASSSRGYYGYTF
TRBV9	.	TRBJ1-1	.	TGTGCCAGCAGCGGGACACTGAGTAGCACTGAAGCTTTCTTT	CASSGTLSSTEAFF
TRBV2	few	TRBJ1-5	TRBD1	TGTGCCAGCAGCGAGCGCACAGGGGGGAGTCAGCCCCAGCATTTT	CASSERTGGSQPQHF
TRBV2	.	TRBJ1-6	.	TGTGCCAGCAGTAACGAGGTACCCCTCCACTTT	CASSNEVPLHF
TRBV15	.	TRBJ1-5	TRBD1	TGTGCCACCAGCAGAGATTGGTTGATAGGGACAGCTAATCAGCCCCAGCATTTT	CATSRDWLIGTANQPQHF
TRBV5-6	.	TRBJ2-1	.	TGTGCCAGCAGTCCGGACAAGACTTCCTACAATGAGCAGTTCTTC	CASSPDKTSYNEQFF
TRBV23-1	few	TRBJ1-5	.	TGCGCCAGCAGTCAGGGGCGGCAGGAGAATCAGCCCCAGCATTTT	CASSQGRQENQPQHF
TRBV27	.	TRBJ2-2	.	TGTGCCAGCAGGGACCGAGCGGGCGGATTGAACACCGGGGAGCTGTTTTTT	CASRDRAGGLNTGELFF
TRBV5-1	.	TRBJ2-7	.	TGCGCCAGCCAGAAAATGAACAGGGACGAGCAGTACTTC	CASQKMNRDEQYF
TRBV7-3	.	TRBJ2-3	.	TGTGCCAGCAGCTTAAGTCCGGGTCTCCTCACAGATACGCAGTATTTT	CASSLSPGLLTDTQYF
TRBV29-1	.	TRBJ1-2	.	TGCAGCGTTGACAGGCACTATGGCTACACCTTC	CSVDRHYGYTF
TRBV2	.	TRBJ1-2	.	TGTGCCAGCAGTGAATATGTGTCCGACTATGGCTACACCTTC	CASSEYVSDYGYTF
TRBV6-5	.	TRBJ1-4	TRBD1	TGTGCCAGCAGTTACTCCCAGGGGGAGGAAAAACTGTTTTTT	CASSYSQGEEKLFF
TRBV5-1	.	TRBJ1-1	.	TGCGCCAGCAGCTTGGAGGGAGGAACTGAAGCTTTCTTT	CASSLEGGTEAFF
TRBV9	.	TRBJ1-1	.	TGTGCCAGCAGCGCAAATGGAGCCTTGAACACTGAAGCTTTCTTT	CASSANGALNTEAFF
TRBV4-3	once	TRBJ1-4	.	TGCGCCAGCAGCCCGGAGGGACGGAAACATGAAAAACTGTTTTTT	CASSPEGRKHEKLFF
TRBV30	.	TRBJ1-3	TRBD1	TGTGCCTGGAGTGCCGACAGGGCTGGAAACACCATATATTTT	CAWSADRAGNTIYF
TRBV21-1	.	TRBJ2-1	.	TGTGCCAGCAGCATCAGGCTCCATGAGCAGTTCTTC	CASSIRLHEQFF
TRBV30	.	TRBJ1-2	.	TGTGCCTGGAAGGCCGCCGGGAGGGACTATGGCTACACCTTC	CAWKAAGRDYGYTF
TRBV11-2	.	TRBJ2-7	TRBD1	TGTGCCAGCAAAGGAGGACAGGGGATTTTTTACGAGCAGTACTTC	CASKGGQGIFYEQYF
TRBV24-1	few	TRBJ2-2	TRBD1	TGTGCCACCAGTGATCCTGACAGGGGGCGAGGGGAGCTGTTTTTT	CATSDPDRGRGELFF
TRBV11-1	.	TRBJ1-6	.	TGTGCCAGCAGCCACAGGACAGAAGGGACACCCCTCCACTTT	CASSHRTEGTPLHF
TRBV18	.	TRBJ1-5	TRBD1	TGTGCCAGCTCACCGCCGGACAGGGCAGGACCCCAGCATTTT	CASSPPDRAGPQHF
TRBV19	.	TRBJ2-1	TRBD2	TGTGCCAGCAAAATTAGCGGGGGGGACTACAATGAGCAGTTCTTC	CASKISGGDYNEQFF
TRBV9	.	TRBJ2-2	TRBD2	TGTGCCAGCAGCATTACTAGCGGGGGGTACACCGGGGAGCTGTTTTTT	CASSITSGGYTGELFF
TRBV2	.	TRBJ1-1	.	TGTGCCAGCAGTGTGCTACAGCCACTGAACACTGAAGCTTTCTTT	CASSVLQPLNTEAFF
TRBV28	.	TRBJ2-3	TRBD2	TGTGCCAGCAGTTTCCCGTCCCTAACTAGCGGGGGGGCCACAGATACGCAGTATTTT	CASSFPSLTSGGATDTQYF
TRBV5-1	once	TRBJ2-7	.	TGCGCCAGCAGTGAGAACTCCTACGAGCAGTACTTC	CASSENSYEQYF
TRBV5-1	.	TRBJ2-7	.	TGCGCCAGCAGCTACTACACAGGGCGGGCAAGCGACGAGCAGTACTTC	CASSYYTGRASDEQYF
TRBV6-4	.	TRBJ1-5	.	TGTGCCAGCAGTGACTCGATAGCATCATCGGATCAGCCCCAGCATTTT	CASSDSIASSDQPQHF
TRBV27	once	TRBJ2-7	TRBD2	TGTGCCAGCAGTTTAACTAGCGGGGGGTTAAACGAGCAGTACTTC	CASSLTSGGLNEQYF
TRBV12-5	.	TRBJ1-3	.	TGTGCTAGTGGGACTCCCTCTGGAAACACCATATATTTT	CASGTPSGNTIYF
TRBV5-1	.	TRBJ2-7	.	TGCGCCAGCAGCTTGGACAGGTCCTCCTACGAGCAGTACTTC	CASSLDRSSYEQYF
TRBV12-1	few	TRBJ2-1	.	TGTGCCAGCAGCTTTCCACTAGCGGGGTATACATACAATGAGCAGTTCTTC	CASSFPLAGYTYNEQFF
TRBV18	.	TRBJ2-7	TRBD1	TGTGCCAGCTCACCACGAGACAGGGCCTCCTACGAGCAGTACTTC	CASSPRDRASYEQYF
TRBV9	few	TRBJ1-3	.	TGTGCCAGACACGTCTGTCCCCCCTCTGGAAACACCATATATTTT	CARHVCPPSGNTIYF
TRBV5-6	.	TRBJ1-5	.	TGTGCCAGCAGCTTGAGCCATCAGCCCCAGCATTTT	CASSLSHQPQHF
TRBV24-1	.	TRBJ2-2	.	TGTGCCACCAGTGACAATGTAGCCGCGAACACCGGGGAGCTGTTTTTT	CATSDNVAANTGELFF
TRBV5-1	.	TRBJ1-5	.	TGCGCCAGCAGCTTGGGGGGAGCGGGAGGCAATCAGCCCCAGCATTTT	CASSLGGAGGNQPQHF
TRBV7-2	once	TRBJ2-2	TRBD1	TGTGCCAGCAGGCCCGGACAGGGGTACACCGGGGAGCTGTTTTTT	CASRPGQGYTGELFF
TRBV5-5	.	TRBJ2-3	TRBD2	TGTGCCAGCAGCTTCGGATTGCGGGGGGGCAGGGATACGCAGTATTTT	CASSFGLRGGRDTQYF
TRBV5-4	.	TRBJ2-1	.	TGTGCCAGCAGCTTGATCCGCGGGGAGCAGTTCTTC	CASSLIRGEQFF
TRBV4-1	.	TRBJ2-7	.	TGCGCCAGCAGCCAAGTGGATCTCGGGCTCTCAACGGGGGAGCAGTACTTC	CASSQVDLGLSTGEQYF
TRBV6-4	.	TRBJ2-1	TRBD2	TGTGCCAGCAGTGCCACTCTTACGGGGGGACTCTACAATGAGCAGTTCTTC	CASSATLTGGLYNEQFF